One and the same sample provided the 15 T cell receptor beta chains below, sequenced in a study of T cells in tuberculosis. Data came from immunoSEQ multiplex PCR; TCRdb stores just in-frame clones and leaves some out. This table has around 50,000 clones, approximately 86% appearing once. Cells were sorted from thawed PBMC rested overnight and stained with GMM-loaded CD1B tetramer, viability dye and anti-CD3. The CD1B tetramers carried C32 glucose monomycolate purified from Rhodococcus equi. Specimen: CD1b-GMM tetramer-negative cells sorted from PBMCs. Source of these receptors: an adult woman with latent tuberculosis.

The chain carries TRBV7-9 and TRBJ1-5; 7 nucleotides line up with TRBD1. The length of the CDR3 is 15 residues. Germline V gives CDR1 SEHNR, CDR2 FQNEAQ (reference sequence). Trimming took 3 bases from V and 4 from J; bases not matched to a gene: 6. CDR3 sequence (DNA): TGTGCCAGCAGCTTTGGACAGGTCCCGAATCAGCCCCAGCATTTT. This gives the protein CASSFGQVPNQPQHF. The variable domain in full, with the rest retrieved from reference TRBV7-9 and TRBJ1-5, is DTGVSQNPRHKITKRGQNVTFRCDPISEHNRLYWYRQTLGQGPEFLTYFQNEAQLEKSRLLSDRFSAERPKGSFSTLEIQRTEQGDSAMYLCASSFGQVPNQPQHFGDGTRLSIL.

The chain has TRBV5-1 and TRBJ2-2; tentative D call: TRBD1 (6 bases). The V gene lost 0 bases and the J gene lost 7 bases, with 19 bases spanning the gap. The CDR3 has 17 residues. In germline, CDR1 is SGHRS, CDR2 YFSETQ. The chain's CDR3 is CASSLVTGGRLDGELFF. The CDR3 DNA is TGCGCCAGCAGCTTGGTCACTGGGGGCCGCTTGGACGGGGAGCTGTTTTTT.

The rearrangement uses TRBV5-4 and TRBJ1-2, with 8 nucleotides matching TRBD1. The CDR3 has 16 amino acids. Germline V lookup: CDR1 SGHNT, CDR2 YYREEE (reference sequence). The junction had 12 bases not matched to a gene; V was cut back by 5 bases and J by 3 bases. In DNA, the CDR3 is TGTGCCAGCAGTTACGCCGGGACAGGAAAATACTATGGCTACACCTTC. As protein: CASSYAGTGKYYGYTF.

The rearrangement uses TRBV5-6 and TRBJ2-3; D perhaps matches TRBD1 (5 bases). Germline V gene sequence: CDR1 SGHDT, CDR2 YYEEEE. This CDR3 region has 16 residues. The germline V and J ends were trimmed by 5 bases and 1 base, with 17 bases remaining between them. The CDR3 protein is CASRLARASGTDTQYF. CDR3 DNA sequence: TGTGCCAGCAGACTGGCCAGGGCCTCGGGCACAGATACGCAGTATTTT.

The rearrangement joins TRBV14 to TRBJ2-1, with D maybe TRBD2 (6 bases). Trimming cost V 5 bases and J 4 bases, with 15 bases left between them. Germline CDR1 reads SGHDN; CDR2 reads FVKESK. CDR3 length: 15 residues. The CDR3 nucleotides are TGTGCCAGCAGCACCCGGGAGAGCGGGTACAATGAGCAGTTCTTC. Encoded protein: CASSTRESGYNEQFF.

The genes are TRBV6-1 and TRBJ2-3; D may be TRBD1 (6 bases). CDR1 is MNHNS and CDR2 is SASEGT in the germline V gene. This CDR3 has 14 residues. The V and J ends lost 6 bases and 0 bases respectively, with 10 bases between them. CDR3 coding DNA: TGTGCCAGCAGCGGGACAACTAGCACAGATACGCAGTATTTT. Translated: CASSGTTSTDTQYF.

The chain joins TRBV27 to TRBJ2-2; TRBD2 might be the D (6 bases). The CDR3 is 15 amino acids. V was shortened by 7 bases and J by 3 bases, with 15 bases between the two germline ends. CDR1 is MNHEY, CDR2 SMNVEV, per germline (reference sequence). The CDR3 loop reads CASTSGVRDTGELFF. CDR3 nucleotide sequence: TGTGCCAGCACCTCGGGGGTTAGGGACACCGGGGAGCTGTTTTTT.

This chain uses TRBV30 with TRBJ2-2, with D hard to call. The CDR3 consists of 13 residues. V was cut by 4 bases and J by 1 base, with 7 bases left in between. Germline CDR1 reads GTSNPN; CDR2 reads SVGIG (reference sequence). The CDR3 loop reads CAWIFQNTGELFF. Here the CDR3 DNA reads TGTGCCTGGATTTTTCAGAACACCGGGGAGCTGTTTTTT.

V and J are TRBV5-4 and TRBJ2-1, with a weak D call TRBD2 (5 bases). The CDR3 has 19 residues. V dropped 0 bases and J dropped 5 bases, with 24 bases sitting between them. Germline V gene data show CDR1 as SGHNT and CDR2 as YYREEE (reference sequence). The DNA of the CDR3 is TGTGCCAGCAGCTTGGAGGCGAGGGCAAGGTATCTCGAGAACAATGAGCAGTTCTTC. This translates into CASSLEARARYLENNEQFF. The full variable domain, its missing parts supplied by reference TRBV5-4 and TRBJ2-1, is ETGVTQSPTHLIKTRGQQVTLRCSSQSGHNTVSWYQQALGQGPQFIFQYYREEENGRGNFPPRFSGLQFPNYSSELNVNALELDDSALYLCASSLEARARYLENNEQFFGPGTRLTVL.

This clone was counted a single time. The J gene is TRBJ1-2, the V gene TRBV11-2; D may be TRBD1 (5 bases). Germline-derived CDR1 and CDR2 are SGHAT and FQNNGV. V lost 0 bases, J lost 7 bases, and 18 bases lay in between. This CDR3 contains 16 residues. The CDR3 DNA sequence: TGTGCCAGCAGCTTAGATCAGCACAGGCGGGGAGGTGGCTACACCTTC. Translated: CASSLDQHRRGGGYTF.

In this sample, this clone turned up a few times. The chain combines TRBV6-6 with TRBJ2-1; D perhaps matches TRBD1 (5 bases). The CDR3 is 11 amino acids. From germline, CDR1 is MNHNY and CDR2 SVGAGI (reference sequence). V was clipped by 4 bases and J by 8 bases, with 6 bases between them. CDR3 loop: CASSWGDEQFF. CDR3 sequence (DNA): TGTGCCAGCAGTTGGGGCGATGAGCAGTTCTTC.

CDR3 nucleotides: TGTGCCAGCAGCTTAGAAGGTCTCGGTCTCGGGGGCTACACCTTC. Translated: CASSLEGLGLGGYTF. The chain carries TRBV7-8 and TRBJ1-2; D remains unclear. The CDR3 contains 15 residues. Trimming left V 1 base short and J 8 bases short, with 17 bases between. The germline CDR1 and CDR2 sequences are SGHVS and FQNEAQ.

This chain joins TRBV4-2 and TRBJ1-1; 7 bases fit TRBD1. V lost 1 base to trimming and J lost 4 bases; unmatched junction nucleotides: 9. CDR1 and CDR2 (germline): LGHNA, YNFKEQ. This CDR3 region has 16 residues. The CDR3 bases are TGTGCCAGCAGCCAAGTTCAGACGTCAGGGGGCACTGAAGCTTTCTTT. Its protein is CASSQVQTSGGTEAFF.

The V gene is TRBV30, the J gene TRBJ2-1; 10 bases match TRBD2. Germline V lookup: CDR1 GTSNPN, CDR2 SVGIG (reference sequence). V was clipped by 5 bases and J by 6 bases; unmatched bases: 4. This CDR3 spans 13 amino acids. The CDR3, as DNA: TGTGCCTGGGACAGGACTAGCGGCAATGAGCAGTTCTTC. This translates into CAWDRTSGNEQFF.

DNA of the CDR3: TGTGCCAGCAGCTTTGGCGGGGGTAGGCAGTATTTT. As protein: CASSFGGGRQYF. This sequence joins TRBV11-3 and TRBJ2-3; TRBD2 agrees at 7 bases. V shed 3 bases, J shed 11 bases, and the junction held 5 bases outside the gene matches. The germline gives CDR1 SGHNT, CDR2 YENEEA. This CDR3 contains 12 residues.